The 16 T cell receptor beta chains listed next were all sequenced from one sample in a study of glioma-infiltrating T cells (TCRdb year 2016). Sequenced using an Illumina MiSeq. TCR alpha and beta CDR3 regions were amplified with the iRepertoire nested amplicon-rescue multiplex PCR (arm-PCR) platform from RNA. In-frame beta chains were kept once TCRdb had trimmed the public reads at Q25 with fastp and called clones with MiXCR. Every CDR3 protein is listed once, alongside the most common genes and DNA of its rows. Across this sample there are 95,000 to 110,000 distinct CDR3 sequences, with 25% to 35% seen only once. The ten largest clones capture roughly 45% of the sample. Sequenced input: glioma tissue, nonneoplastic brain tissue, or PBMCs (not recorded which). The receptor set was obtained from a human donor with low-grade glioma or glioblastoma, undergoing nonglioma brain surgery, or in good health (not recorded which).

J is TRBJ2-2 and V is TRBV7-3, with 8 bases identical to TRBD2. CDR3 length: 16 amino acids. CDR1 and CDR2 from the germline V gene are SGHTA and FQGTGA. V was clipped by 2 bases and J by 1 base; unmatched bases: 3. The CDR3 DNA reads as TGTGCCAGCAGCTTAGACGCGGGGGGGAACACCGGGGAGCTGTTTTTT. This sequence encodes CASSLDAGGNTGELFF.

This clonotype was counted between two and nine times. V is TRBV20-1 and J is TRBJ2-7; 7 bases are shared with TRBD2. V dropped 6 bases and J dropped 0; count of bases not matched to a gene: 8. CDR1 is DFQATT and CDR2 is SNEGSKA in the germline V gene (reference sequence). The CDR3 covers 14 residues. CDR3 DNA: TGCAGTGCCGCCCCGGGGGGAAACTCCTACGAGCAGTACTTC. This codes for CSAAPGGNSYEQYF.

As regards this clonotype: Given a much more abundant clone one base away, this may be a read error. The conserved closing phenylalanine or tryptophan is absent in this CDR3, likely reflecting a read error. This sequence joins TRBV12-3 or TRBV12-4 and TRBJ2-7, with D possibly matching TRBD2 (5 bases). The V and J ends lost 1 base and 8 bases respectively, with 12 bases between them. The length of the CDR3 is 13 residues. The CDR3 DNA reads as TGTGCCAGCAGTTTAGGACTACTCGTGAAGCAGTACCTC. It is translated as CASSLGLLVKQYL.

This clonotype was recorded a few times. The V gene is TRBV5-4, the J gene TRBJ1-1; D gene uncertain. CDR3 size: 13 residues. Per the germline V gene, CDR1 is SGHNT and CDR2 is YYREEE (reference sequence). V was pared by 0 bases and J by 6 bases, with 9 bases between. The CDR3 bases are TGTGCCAGCAGCTTGGGTGGCAGTCCTGAAGCTTTCTTT. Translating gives CASSLGGSPEAFF.

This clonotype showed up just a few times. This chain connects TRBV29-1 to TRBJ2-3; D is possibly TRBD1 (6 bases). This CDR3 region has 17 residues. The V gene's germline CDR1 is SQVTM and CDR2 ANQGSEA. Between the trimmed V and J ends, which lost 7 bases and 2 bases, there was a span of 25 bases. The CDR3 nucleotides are TGCAGCGCTCTCATAATAACAGGGCGCAAATACACAGATACGCAGTATTTT. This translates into CSALIITGRKYTDTQYF.

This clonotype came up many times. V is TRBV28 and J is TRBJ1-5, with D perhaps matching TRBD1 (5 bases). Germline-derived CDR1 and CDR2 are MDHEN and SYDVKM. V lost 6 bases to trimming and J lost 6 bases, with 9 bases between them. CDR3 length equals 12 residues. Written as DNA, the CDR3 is TGTGCCAGCAGCTCAGGGAGTCAGCCCCAGCATTTT. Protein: CASSSGSQPQHF.

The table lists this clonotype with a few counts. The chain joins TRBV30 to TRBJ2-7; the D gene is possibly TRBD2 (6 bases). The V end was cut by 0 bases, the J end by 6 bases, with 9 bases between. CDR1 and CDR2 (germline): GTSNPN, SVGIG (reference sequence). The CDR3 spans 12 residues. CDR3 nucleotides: TGTGCCTGGAGTGTAGGCGGGGTCGAGCAGTACTTC. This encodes CAWSVGGVEQYF.

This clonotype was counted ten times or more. The CDR3 sequence: CATRAPEAFF. The CDR3 DNA reads TGTGCCACCCGCGCGCCTGAAGCTTTCTTT. J is TRBJ1-1 and V is TRBV28; the D is unclear. The CDR3 is 10 residues long. V was clipped by 10 bases and J by 6 bases, with 9 bases between them. Germline V gives CDR1 MDHEN, CDR2 SYDVKM.

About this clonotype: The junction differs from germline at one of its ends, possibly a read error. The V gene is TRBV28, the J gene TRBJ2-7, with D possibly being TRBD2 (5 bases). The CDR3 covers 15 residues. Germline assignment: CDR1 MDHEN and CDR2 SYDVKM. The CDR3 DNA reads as TGTGCCAGCAGTTCACCTGCGGGCAACACCTACGAGAAGTACTTC. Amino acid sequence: CASSSPAGNTYEKYF.

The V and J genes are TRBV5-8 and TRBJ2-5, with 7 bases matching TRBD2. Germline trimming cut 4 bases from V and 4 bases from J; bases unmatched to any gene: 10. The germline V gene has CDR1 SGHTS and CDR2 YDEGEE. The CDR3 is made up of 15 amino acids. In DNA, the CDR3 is TGTGCCAGCAGCCCCGGGAGCGGGGTGTCAGAGACCCAGTACTTC. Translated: CASSPGSGVSETQYF.

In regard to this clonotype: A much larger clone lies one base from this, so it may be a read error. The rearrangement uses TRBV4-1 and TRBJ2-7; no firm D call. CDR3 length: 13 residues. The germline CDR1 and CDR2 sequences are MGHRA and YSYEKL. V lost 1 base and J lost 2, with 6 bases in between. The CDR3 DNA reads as TGCGCCAGCAGCCAAGGCTTCACCTACGAGCAGTACTTC. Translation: CASSQGFTYEQYF.

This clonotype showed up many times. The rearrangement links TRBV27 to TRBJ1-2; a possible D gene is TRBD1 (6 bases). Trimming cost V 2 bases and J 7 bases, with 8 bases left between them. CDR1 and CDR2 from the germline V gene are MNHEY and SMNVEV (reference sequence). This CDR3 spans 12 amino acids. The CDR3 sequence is CASSLEGGGYTF. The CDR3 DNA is TGTGCCAGCAGTTTAGAAGGGGGTGGCTACACCTTC.

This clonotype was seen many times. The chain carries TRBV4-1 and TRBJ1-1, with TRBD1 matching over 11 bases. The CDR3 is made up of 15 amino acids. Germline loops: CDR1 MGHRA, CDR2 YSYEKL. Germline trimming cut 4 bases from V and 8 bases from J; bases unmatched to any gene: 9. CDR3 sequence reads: CASSPGTGGLREAFF. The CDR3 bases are TGCGCCAGCAGCCCCGGGACAGGGGGTCTAAGGGAAGCTTTCTTT.

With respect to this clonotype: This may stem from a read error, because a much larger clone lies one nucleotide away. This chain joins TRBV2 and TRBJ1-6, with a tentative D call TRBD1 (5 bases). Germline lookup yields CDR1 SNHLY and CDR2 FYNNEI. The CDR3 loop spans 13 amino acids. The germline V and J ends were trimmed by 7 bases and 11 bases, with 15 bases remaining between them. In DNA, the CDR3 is TGTGCCAGCACCCCCTCTGGGGCTCCACCCCTCCACTTT. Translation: CASTPSGAPPLHF.

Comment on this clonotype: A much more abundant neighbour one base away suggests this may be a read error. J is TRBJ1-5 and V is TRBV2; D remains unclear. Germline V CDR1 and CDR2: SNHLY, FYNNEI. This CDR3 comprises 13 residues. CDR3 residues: CASSQDLRHPQNF. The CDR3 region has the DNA TGTGCCAGCAGCCAAGACCTGCGCCATCCCCAGAATTTT.

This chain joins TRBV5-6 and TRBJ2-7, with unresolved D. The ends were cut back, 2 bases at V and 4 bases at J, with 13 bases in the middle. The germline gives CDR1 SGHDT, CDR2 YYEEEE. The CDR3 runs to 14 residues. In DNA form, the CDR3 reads TGTGCCAGCAGCTTCGGCAGGCCTTCTTACGAGCAGTACTTC. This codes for CASSFGRPSYEQYF.